The source of this T cell receptor (beta chain) is a study of blood T cell repertoires in COVID-19. About the study: Acute-phase and convalescent COVID-19 samples originated in the United States, Italy and Spain. PBMCs, B-cell-depleted T cells, or T cells provided the cDNA or gDNA that made up the material.

Seattle patients were enrolled while actively infected and followed longitudinally. TCRdb's copy holds only in-frame clones and misses some; the assay was immunoSEQ multiplex PCR. The sample has under 85,000 clones, 70% to 90% seen once. This clonotype was sampled from a man between 40 and 49 years old with COVID-19, enrolled during active disease. The specimen was peripheral blood.

The CDR3 coding sequence is TGTGCCAGCAGCACCAACCACGGAGGGGCCCAGCATTTT. It translates to CASSTNHGGAQHF. The chain carries TRBV5-6 and TRBJ1-5, with a possible D match to TRBD1 (5 bases). V lost 4 bases and J lost 11, with 16 bases in between. Germline assignment: CDR1 SGHDT and CDR2 YYEEEE. This CDR3 comprises 13 residues.